This TCR beta chain was retrieved from a study of CD8+ T cells in alopecia areata. On the study more broadly: Oral tofacitinib, 5 to 10 mg twice daily, was given in an open-label trial.

This CDR3 has 14 amino acids. Trimming removed 2 bases at V and 0 bases at J, with 5 bases between. CDR1 and CDR2 from the germline V gene are MGHDK and SYGVNS. Treatment: oral pan-JAK inhibitor, 5-10 mg twice daily. T lymphocytes (CD4+ and CD8+) were sorted from PBMCs. Sequencing relied on a cDNA template that was reverse transcribed from extracted RNA. Sequencing was performed with immunoSEQ multiplex PCR; in TCRdb, only in-frame clones are kept and a portion is missing. The profile covers hundreds of thousands of clones, with approximately 60% appearing a single time and about 0.89% taken by the ten largest. This clone was recorded a few times.

This specimen was CD4+ T cells sorted from blood, taken at week 52, from a patient treated with tofacitinib. The origin of this receptor is a human donor with alopecia areata. The chain joins TRBV25-1 to TRBJ2-1, with no clear D. The CDR3 DNA sequence: TGTGCCAGCAGTGAACCCCCCTCCTACAATGAGCAGTTCTTC. This codes for CASSEPPSYNEQFF. Supplemented by reference TRBV25-1 and TRBJ2-1, the full variable domain reads EADIYQTPRYLVIGTGKKITLECSQTMGHDKMYWYQQDPGMELHLIHYSYGVNSTEKGDLSSESTVSRIRTEHFPLTLESARPSHTSQYLCASSEPPSYNEQFFGPGTRLTVL.